The 23 T cell receptor beta chains below all came from one sample that was sequenced in a study of OX40 agonist ivuxolimab in advanced cancers. The repertoire was sequenced with immunoSEQ multiplex PCR; TCRdb's copy has only in-frame clones and lacks some. The sample comprises about 47,000 clones, about 85% of which are singletons, and under 30% rests with the top ten. The source was CD4+ or CD8+ T cells sorted from blood, collected in a trial of the OX40 agonist ivuxolimab. All receptors come from an adult with an advanced solid tumor such as melanoma, head and neck, liver or kidney cancer.

V usage is TRBV19 and J usage is TRBJ2-1; no reliable D call. The germline V gene encodes CDR1 LNHDA and CDR2 SQIVND (reference sequence). V shed 6 bases and J shed 2 bases, with 8 bases lying between them. This CDR3 region has 13 residues. CDR3 in amino acids: CASRATTYNEQFF. Written as DNA, the CDR3 is TGTGCCAGTAGGGCAACAACCTACAATGAGCAGTTCTTC.

The chain couples TRBV9 to TRBJ2-3; D gene ambiguous. CDR1 is SGDLS and CDR2 is YYNGEE in the germline V gene. This CDR3 region has 13 residues. The V end was cut by 10 bases, the J end by 4 bases, with 16 bases between. Here the CDR3 DNA reads TGTGCCTCAGCAGCGCCCGGATCAGATACGCAGTATTTT. Translation: CASAAPGSDTQYF.

This clone is a singleton in its sample. V usage is TRBV27 and J usage is TRBJ2-7; weak D call: TRBD1 (5 bases). This CDR3 has 13 residues. Germline CDR1 reads MNHEY; CDR2 reads SMNVEV (reference sequence). The ends were cut back, 5 bases at V and 4 bases at J, with 12 bases in the middle. CDR3 amino acids: CASSPGWQYEQYF. CDR3 coding DNA: TGTGCCAGCAGTCCAGGGTGGCAATACGAGCAGTACTTC.

The CDR3 loop is CASSAAGASTRFYGYTF. As DNA, the CDR3 is TGTGCCAGCAGCGCCGCAGGGGCATCTACTAGGTTCTATGGCTACACCTTC. This rearrangement joins TRBV7-9 to TRBJ1-2, with D perhaps matching TRBD1 (6 bases). Germline V CDR1 and CDR2: SEHNR, FQNEAQ (reference sequence). The CDR3 length is 17 residues. V lost 5 bases and J 4 bases, leaving 23 bases between the germline ends. The full variable domain, with the rest looked up from reference TRBV7-9 and TRBJ1-2, is DTGVSQNPRHKITKRGQNVTFRCDPISEHNRLYWYRQTLGQGPEFLTYFQNEAQLEKSRLLSDRFSAERPKGSFSTLEIQRTEQGDSAMYLCASSAAGASTRFYGYTFGSGTRLTVV.

This clone was seen many times. This chain uses TRBV19 with TRBJ1-1; 9 bases match TRBD1. Losses at the gene ends were 7 bases for V and 7 bases for J; bases not matched to a gene: 10. The CDR3 has 14 amino acids. The germline CDR1 and CDR2 sequences are LNHDA and SQIVND (reference sequence). CDR3 sequence (DNA): TGTGCCAGTATGACAGGGGGATGGGGAAATGAAGCTTTCTTT. It is translated as CASMTGGWGNEAFF.

The rearrangement joins TRBV11-2 to TRBJ1-5; D unclear. CDR3 length: 13 residues. Germline V CDR1 and CDR2: SGHAT, FQNNGV. Trimming shortened V by 1 base and J by 3 bases, and 4 bases separated the two germline ends. CDR3 amino acids: CASSLGVNQPQHF. The CDR3 nucleotides are TGTGCCAGCAGCTTAGGGGTCAATCAGCCCCAGCATTTT.

This sequence joins TRBV19 and TRBJ1-1, with a tentative D call TRBD1 (5 bases). This CDR3 spans 18 amino acids. The ends were cut back, 7 bases at V and 5 bases at J, with 29 bases in the middle. Germline V CDR1 and CDR2: LNHDA, SQIVND (reference sequence). The CDR3 region has the DNA TGTGCCAGTACCCCACTTTATGGTTTGTCCGGGGCGAGGACTGAAGCTTTCTTT. This sequence encodes CASTPLYGLSGARTEAFF.

The count of this clone is one. The chain recombines TRBV4-1 with TRBJ1-1, with D unclear. CDR1 and CDR2 from the germline V gene are MGHRA and YSYEKL. The V and J ends lost 0 bases and 5 bases respectively, with 13 bases between them. The CDR3 sequence is 15 residues long. DNA for the CDR3: TGCGCCAGCAGCCAAGATTCGGGCCGGCGAACTGAAGCTTTCTTT. Translated, it gives CASSQDSGRRTEAFF.

A few counts support this clone. CDR3: CASSLVTGLHEQYF. The CDR3 DNA follows: TGCGCCAGCAGCTTGGTCACAGGGCTCCACGAGCAGTACTTC. This sequence joins TRBV5-1 and TRBJ2-7; TRBD1 might be the D (6 bases). V dropped 0 bases and J dropped 5 bases, with 12 bases sitting between them. CDR1 is SGHRS and CDR2 is YFSETQ in the germline V gene. CDR3 length equals 14 residues.

The genes are TRBV7-9 and TRBJ2-7; D possibly uses TRBD1 or TRBD2 (5 bases each). V gave up 4 bases and J gave up 4 bases, with 20 bases separating them. The CDR3 is 16 amino acids. Looked up from germline, CDR1 is SEHNR and CDR2 is FQNEAQ (reference sequence). Here the CDR3 reads CASSSTGAGYGYEQYF. The CDR3 DNA is TGTGCCAGCAGCTCCACCGGGGCGGGCTACGGGTACGAGCAGTACTTC.

The gene calls are TRBV28 and TRBJ2-3; 7 bases line up with TRBD2. The ends lost 4 bases at V and 2 bases at J; junction bases unmatched: 15. CDR3 length: 18 amino acids. Looked up from germline, CDR1 is MDHEN and CDR2 is SYDVKM. The CDR3 DNA sequence: TGTGCCAGCAGTTCACGTTCCCTAGCGGATATTCACACAGATACGCAGTATTTT. Protein: CASSSRSLADIHTDTQYF. Variable domain in full (rest from reference TRBV28 and TRBJ2-3): DVKVTQSSRYLVKRTGEKVFLECVQDMDHENMFWYRQDPGLGLRLIYFSYDVKMKEKGDIPEGYSVSREKKERFSLILESASTNQTSMYLCASSSRSLADIHTDTQYFGPGTRLTVL.

This clone was observed a single time. The gene calls are TRBV27 and TRBJ1-1; D is perhaps TRBD1 (6 bases). Trimming stripped 4 bases from V and 3 bases from J, with 9 bases between. This CDR3 has 13 amino acids. Per the germline V gene, CDR1 is MNHEY and CDR2 is SMNVEV (reference sequence). CDR3 amino acids: CASSSGTHTEAFF. In DNA form, the CDR3 reads TGTGCCAGCAGTTCCGGGACACACACTGAAGCTTTCTTT.

This clone was picked up one time. This chain uses TRBV9 with TRBJ1-6; 7 bases agree with TRBD1. CDR1 and CDR2 from the germline V gene are SGDLS and YYNGEE. The CDR3 spans 16 residues. V gave up 10 bases and J gave up 4 bases; unmatched junction bases: 14. The CDR3 bases are TGTGCCTCACAGGGGACGGTGCTGGGATATAATTCACCCCTCCACTTT. Residues: CASQGTVLGYNSPLHF.

A few counts support this clone. The chain carries TRBV7-9 and TRBJ2-6, with no clear D. V dropped 2 bases and J dropped 0 bases, with 5 bases sitting between them. From germline, CDR1 is SEHNR and CDR2 FQNEAQ (reference sequence). CDR3 length: 15 amino acids. The CDR3 nucleotides read TGTGCCAGCAGCTTATCGATCTCTGGGGCCAACGTCCTGACTTTC. Its translation is CASSLSISGANVLTF. The variable domain in full, with the rest retrieved from reference TRBV7-9 and TRBJ2-6, is DTGVSQNPRHKITKRGQNVTFRCDPISEHNRLYWYRQTLGQGPEFLTYFQNEAQLEKSRLLSDRFSAERPKGSFSTLEIQRTEQGDSAMYLCASSLSISGANVLTFGAGSRLTVL.

CDR3 loop: CASSTGNTGELFF. The CDR3 DNA is TGTGCCAGCAGCACAGGGAACACCGGGGAGCTGTTTTTT. The gene calls are TRBV6-4 and TRBJ2-2, with a weak D call TRBD1 (5 bases). Trimming removed 6 bases from V and 1 base from J, with 6 bases in between. The CDR3 spans 13 residues. Germline CDR1 reads MRHNA; CDR2 reads SNTAGT.

On this clone itself: Other DNA sequences in the same sample also yield this CDR3. The chain combines TRBV19 with TRBJ2-1; D call uncertain. Germline V gives CDR1 LNHDA, CDR2 SQIVND (reference sequence). V lost 3 bases and J 0 bases, leaving 6 bases between the germline ends. This CDR3 has 14 residues. This chain's CDR3 is CASSIHSSYNEQFF. DNA of the CDR3: TGTGCCAGTAGTATCCATAGCTCCTACAATGAGCAGTTCTTC.

CDR3 sequence (DNA): TGTGCCAGCAGCTTGGCCCCGACCTACGAGCAGTACTTC. This translates into CASSLAPTYEQYF. This chain connects TRBV5-4 to TRBJ2-7; D gene uncertain. Germline V gene data show CDR1 as SGHNT and CDR2 as YYREEE (reference sequence). CDR3 length: 13 amino acids. Deletions cut 0 bases from V and 2 bases from J, with 6 bases between.

This clone appeared a few times. The J gene is TRBJ1-2, the V gene TRBV4-3; 8 bases match TRBD1. The CDR3 runs 15 residues. The ends lost 2 bases at V and 4 bases at J; junction bases unmatched: 6. Germline V gives CDR1 LGHNA, CDR2 YSLEER. CDR3 nucleotides: TGCGCCAGCAGCCAAACCGGGACAGGAGCCTATGGCTACACCTTC. This sequence encodes CASSQTGTGAYGYTF.

As DNA, the CDR3 is TGTGCCAGCAGCTTCGAAATGGGGGATCAGCCCCAGCATTTT. It codes for CASSFEMGDQPQHF. The rearrangement links TRBV28 to TRBJ1-5; TRBD1 is a possible D gene (5 bases). Germline V gene sequence: CDR1 MDHEN, CDR2 SYDVKM. The CDR3 has 14 amino acids. V lost 6 bases and J lost 5, with 14 bases in between.

This clone was recorded once. The chain employs TRBV19 and TRBJ2-2; D remains unclear. The V and J ends lost 5 bases and 8 bases respectively, with 18 bases between them. CDR1 LNHDA and CDR2 SQIVND come from the germline V gene (reference sequence). The CDR3 is 15 amino acids. Here the CDR3 DNA reads TGTGCCAGTAGTGTGGCCGTCAGGTCCCTAGGGGAGCTGTTTTTT. Protein product: CASSVAVRSLGELFF. Full variable domain (missing parts from reference TRBV19 and TRBJ2-2): DGGITQSPKYLFRKEGQNVTLSCEQNLNHDAMYWYRQDPGQGLRLIYYSQIVNDFQKGDIAEGYSVSREKKESFPLTVTSAQKNPTAFYLCASSVAVRSLGELFFGEGSRLTVL.

The chain recombines TRBV4-2 with TRBJ2-3; possibly TRBD1 for D (5 bases). This CDR3 contains 13 residues. Trimming took off 3 bases at V and 2 bases at J, with 6 bases between the two ends. The germline V gene has CDR1 LGHNA and CDR2 YNFKEQ. The CDR3 sequence is CASSHGATDTQYF. The CDR3 region has the DNA TGTGCCAGCAGCCATGGGGCCACAGATACGCAGTATTTT.

This sequence joins TRBV9 and TRBJ2-2; D may be TRBD1 (6 bases). Per germline, CDR1 SGDLS and CDR2 YYNGEE. Trimming took 4 bases from V and 3 from J, leaving 19 bases between them. CDR3 size: 17 residues. CDR3 sequence reads: CASSNNRQAVDTGELFF. The CDR3 nucleotides are TGTGCCAGCAGCAACAATCGACAGGCCGTGGACACCGGGGAGCTGTTTTTT.

In its sample, this clone was seen once. V usage is TRBV15 and J usage is TRBJ1-5; no firm D call. Germline loops: CDR1 LNHNV, CDR2 YYDKDF (reference sequence). CDR3 size: 17 residues. Trimming took off 0 bases at V and 1 base at J, with 13 bases between the two ends. CDR3 protein: CATSRDALGISNQPQHF. The CDR3 coding sequence is TGTGCCACCAGCAGAGATGCTTTGGGCATCAGCAATCAGCCCCAGCATTTT. Combining the CDR3 with reference TRBV15 and TRBJ1-5 gives the whole variable domain DAMVIQNPRYQVTQFGKPVTLSCSQTLNHNVMYWYQQKSSQAPKLLFHYYDKDFNNEADTPDNFQSRRPNTSFCFLDIRSPGLGDTAMYLCATSRDALGISNQPQHFGDGTRLSIL.